Shown below are 5 T cell receptor beta chains from a single sample sequenced in a study of T cell responses to AZD1222 COVID-19 vaccine. Method: immunoSEQ multiplex PCR; TCRdb's copy keeps in-frame clones and lacks some. In the table there are around 150,000 clones, 90% of which are singletons. Here the sequenced sample was peripheral blood, taken 28 days after the second AZD1222 dose. These receptors were collected from an adult who received the AZD1222 COVID-19 vaccine.

The chain carries TRBV11-2 and TRBJ2-7, with D maybe TRBD2 (5 bases). With 5 bases removed from V and 2 bases from J, the gap between germline ends came to 16 bases. Germline CDR1 SGHAT, CDR2 FQNNGV. This CDR3 region has 15 residues. CDR3 amino acids: CASSLPEGGAYEQYF. The CDR3 DNA sequence: TGTGCCAGCAGCCTTCCTGAGGGCGGCGCCTACGAGCAGTACTTC.

J is TRBJ2-3 and V is TRBV28; 9 bases are a match to TRBD2. The CDR3 length is 15 residues. Germline assignment: CDR1 MDHEN and CDR2 SYDVKM. The trim removed 7 bases at V and 4 bases at J, leaving 9 bases unmatched. CDR3 amino acids: CASTLGSGSADTQYF. CDR3 coding DNA: TGTGCCAGCACCTTAGGTAGCGGGAGTGCAGATACGCAGTATTTT.

J is TRBJ1-5 and V is TRBV3-1 (or the pseudogene TRBV3-2), with D uncertain. Germline CDR1 and CDR2: LGHDT and YNNKEL (reference sequence). Trimming pared 0 bases from V and 4 bases from J, leaving 4 bases between. The CDR3 consists of 13 residues. CDR3 nucleotide sequence: TGTGCCAGCAGCCAAGAAAGAAATCAGCCCCAGCATTTT. Translating it yields CASSQERNQPQHF.

The CDR3: CASSLGGVVTTYEQYF. The CDR3, as DNA: TGTGCCAGCAGCTTAGGAGGAGTGGTAACAACCTACGAGCAGTACTTC. This sequence joins TRBV7-2 and TRBJ2-7; D not resolved. The CDR3 covers 16 residues. The germline V gene encodes CDR1 SGHTA and CDR2 FQGNSA. The V and J ends lost 1 base and 2 bases respectively, with 15 bases between them.

The rearrangement uses TRBV20-1 and TRBJ1-2; a weak D match, TRBD1 (6 bases). Trimming stripped 3 bases from V and 0 bases from J, with 11 bases between. Germline values: CDR1 DFQATT, CDR2 SNEGSKA (reference sequence). CDR3 length: 14 residues. CDR3 protein: CSASTTGTNYGYTF. In DNA form, the CDR3 reads TGCAGTGCTAGTACAACAGGGACTAACTATGGCTACACCTTC.